The source of this T cell receptor (beta chain) is a study of Graves' ophthalmopathy and Graves' hyperthyroidism. Study-wide results and caveats: A model of 13 signatures distinguished ophthalmopathy from stable hyperthyroidism at approximately 88% sensitivity and 81.08% specificity. With 60% to 71% sensitivity and about 78% specificity, the model predicted ophthalmopathy progression.

Ten or more counts support this clonotype. What it binds is not known. As the template, RNA transcripts were used to amplify TCR beta CDR3 regions. First-round RT-PCR employed HTBI primers, with a second-round multiplex PCR after it. TCRdb re-analysed the multiplex PCR reads in MiXCR, keeping a single row per CDR3 protein. Of around 470,000 distinct CDR3 sequences listed, approximately 15% are singletons. The sequenced sample was blood. The clonotype comes from a young woman with Graves' ophthalmopathy.

The CDR3 sequence: CASSEQKGETQYF. Here the CDR3 DNA reads TGTGCCAGCAGTGAACAAAAAGGAGAGACCCAGTACTTC. This chain connects TRBV6-1 to TRBJ2-5; D not certain. The V end was cut by 2 bases, the J end by 4 bases, with 8 bases between. The CDR3 is 13 residues long. CDR1 and CDR2 (germline): MNHNS, SASEGT.